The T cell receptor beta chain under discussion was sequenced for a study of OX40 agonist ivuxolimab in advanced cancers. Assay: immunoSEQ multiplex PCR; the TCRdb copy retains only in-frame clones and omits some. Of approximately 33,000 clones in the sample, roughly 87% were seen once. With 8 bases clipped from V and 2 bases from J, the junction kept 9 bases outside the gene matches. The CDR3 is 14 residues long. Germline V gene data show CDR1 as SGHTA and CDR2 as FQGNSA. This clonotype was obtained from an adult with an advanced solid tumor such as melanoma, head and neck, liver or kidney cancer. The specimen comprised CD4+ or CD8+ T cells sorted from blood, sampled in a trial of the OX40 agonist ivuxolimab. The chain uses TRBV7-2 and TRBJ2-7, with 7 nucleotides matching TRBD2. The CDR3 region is CASALPAGAYEQYF. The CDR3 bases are TGTGCCAGCGCACTCCCGGCGGGAGCCTACGAGCAGTACTTC.